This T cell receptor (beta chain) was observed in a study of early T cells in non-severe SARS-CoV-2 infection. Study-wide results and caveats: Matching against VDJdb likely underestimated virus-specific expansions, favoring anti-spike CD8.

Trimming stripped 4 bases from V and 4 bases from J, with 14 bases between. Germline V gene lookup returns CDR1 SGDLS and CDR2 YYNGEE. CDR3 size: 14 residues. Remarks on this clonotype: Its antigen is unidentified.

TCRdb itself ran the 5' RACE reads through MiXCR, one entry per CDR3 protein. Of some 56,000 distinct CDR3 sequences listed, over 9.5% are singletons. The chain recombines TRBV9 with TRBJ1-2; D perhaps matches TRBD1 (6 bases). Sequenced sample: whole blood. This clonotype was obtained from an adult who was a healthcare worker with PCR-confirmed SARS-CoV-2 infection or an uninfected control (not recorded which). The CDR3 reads CASSPLGGGYGYTF. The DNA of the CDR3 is TGTGCCAGCAGCCCGTTGGGGGGCGGCTATGGCTACACCTTC.